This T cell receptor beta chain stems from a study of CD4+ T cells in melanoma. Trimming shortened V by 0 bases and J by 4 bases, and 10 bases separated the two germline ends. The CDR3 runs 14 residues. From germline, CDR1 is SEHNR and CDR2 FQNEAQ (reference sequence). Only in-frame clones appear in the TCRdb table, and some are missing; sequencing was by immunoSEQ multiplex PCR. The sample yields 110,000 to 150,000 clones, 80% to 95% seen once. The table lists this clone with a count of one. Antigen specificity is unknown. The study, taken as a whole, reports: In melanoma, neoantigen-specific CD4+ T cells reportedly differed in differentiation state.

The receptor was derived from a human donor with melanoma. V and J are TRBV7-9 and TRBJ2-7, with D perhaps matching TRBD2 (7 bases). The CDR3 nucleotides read TGTGCCAGCAGCTTAGCGGGGGGGCCTTACGAGCAGTACTTC. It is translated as CASSLAGGPYEQYF.